This T cell receptor beta chain appears in the sequencing data of a study of CD8 T cells in ankylosing spondylitis. TCRdb used MiXCR to reprocess the 5' RACE reads, holding one entry per CDR3 protein. The table includes roughly 250,000 distinct CDR3 sequences, less than 10% detected once. There are many counts of this clonotype. Its specificity is not known. General study points: In ankylosing spondylitis blood, a motif of several highly homologous TCR beta variants appeared characteristic.

Per the germline V gene, CDR1 is SGHTA and CDR2 is FQGNSA. The V end lost 4 bases, the J end lost 3 bases, and 16 bases lay between the germline ends. This CDR3 is built from 15 residues. Sequencing was done on a sample of blood, either unsorted or a sorted T cell fraction (not recorded which). The receptor comes from a male donor with ankylosing spondylitis or in good health (not recorded which). The rearrangement joins TRBV7-2 to TRBJ2-7; D uncertain. In nucleotides, the CDR3 is TGTGCCAGCAGCTATAAAACCGATAACTACTACGAGCAGTACTTC. This encodes CASSYKTDNYYEQYF.